This section outlines one TCR beta chain sequence together with its context. The antigen is unknown. This sample is drawn from a study of CD8 T cells in ankylosing spondylitis. Overall study findings and caveats: Researchers reportedly found disease-linked clones significantly enriched in matched ankylosing spondylitis synovial fluid.

From germline, CDR1 is SGHRS and CDR2 YFSETQ. This CDR3 is 15 amino acids long. J gave up 6 bases and V 4 bases, and 8 bases lay outside the gene matches. Each CDR3 protein gets one entry after TCRdb re-called the 5' RACE reads with MiXCR. This sample has some 92,000 distinct CDR3 sequences; 25% to 35% occur once, and the top ten carry roughly three fifths. The chain uses TRBV5-1 and TRBJ2-1; 9 nucleotides agree with TRBD2. This TCR came from a male donor with ankylosing spondylitis or in good health (not recorded which). The material sequenced was blood, either unsorted or a sorted T cell fraction (not recorded which). CDR3 nucleotides: TGCGCCAGCAGCCGAGTTAGCGGGAGCCCCAATGAGCAGTTCTTC. The encoded protein is CASSRVSGSPNEQFF.